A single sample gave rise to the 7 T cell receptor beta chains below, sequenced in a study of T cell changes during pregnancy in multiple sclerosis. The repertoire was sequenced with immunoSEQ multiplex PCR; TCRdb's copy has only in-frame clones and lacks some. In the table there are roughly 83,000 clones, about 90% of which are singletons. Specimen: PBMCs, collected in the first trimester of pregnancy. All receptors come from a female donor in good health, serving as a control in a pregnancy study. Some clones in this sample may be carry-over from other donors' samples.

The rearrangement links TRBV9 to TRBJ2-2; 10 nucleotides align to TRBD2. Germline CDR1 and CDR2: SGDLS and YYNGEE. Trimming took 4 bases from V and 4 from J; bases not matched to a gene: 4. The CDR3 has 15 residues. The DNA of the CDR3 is TGTGCCAGCAGCCCCTGGACTAGCGGCACCGGGGAGCTGTTTTTT. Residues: CASSPWTSGTGELFF.

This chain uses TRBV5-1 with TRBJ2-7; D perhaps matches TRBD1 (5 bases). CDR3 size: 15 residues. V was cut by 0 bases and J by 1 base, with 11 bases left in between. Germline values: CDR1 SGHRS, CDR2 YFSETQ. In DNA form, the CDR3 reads TGCGCCAGCAGCTTGGGGCAGGGAAGGTCCTACGAGCAGTACTTC. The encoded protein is CASSLGQGRSYEQYF.

CDR3 nucleotide sequence: TGCGCCAGCAGCTTGGGGAGCGGGGGGTTTACCGACGAGCAGTACTTC. It encodes CASSLGSGGFTDEQYF. V gene TRBV5-1 combines with J gene TRBJ2-7; 9 positions match TRBD2. Germline values: CDR1 SGHRS, CDR2 YFSETQ. The V segment lost 0 bases and the J segment 5 bases; nucleotides outside the gene matches: 9. This CDR3 contains 16 residues.

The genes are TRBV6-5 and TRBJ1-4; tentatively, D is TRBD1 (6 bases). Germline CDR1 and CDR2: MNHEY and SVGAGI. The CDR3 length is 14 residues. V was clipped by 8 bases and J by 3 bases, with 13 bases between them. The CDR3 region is CASWGGGPNEKLFF. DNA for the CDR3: TGTGCCAGCTGGGGGGGCGGACCTAATGAAAAACTGTTTTTT.

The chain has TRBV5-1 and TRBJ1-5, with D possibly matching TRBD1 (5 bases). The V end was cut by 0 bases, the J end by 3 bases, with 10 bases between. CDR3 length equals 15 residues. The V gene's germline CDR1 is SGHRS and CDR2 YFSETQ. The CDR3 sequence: CASSLDWGDNQPQHF. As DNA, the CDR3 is TGCGCCAGCAGCTTGGATTGGGGGGACAATCAGCCCCAGCATTTT.

The CDR3 loop reads CATRRGGYTF. The DNA for the CDR3 is TGTGCCACCCGGAGGGGTGGCTACACCTTC. The gene calls are TRBV6-5 and TRBJ1-2; D is possibly TRBD1 (5 bases). There are 10 residues in the CDR3. V was trimmed by 10 bases and J by 7 bases, leaving 10 bases between them. Looked up from germline, CDR1 is MNHEY and CDR2 is SVGAGI.

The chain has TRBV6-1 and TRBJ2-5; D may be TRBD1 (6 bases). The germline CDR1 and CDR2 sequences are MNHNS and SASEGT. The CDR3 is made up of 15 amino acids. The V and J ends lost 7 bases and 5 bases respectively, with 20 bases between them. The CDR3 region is CASTKNTGLGETQYF. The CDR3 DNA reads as TGTGCCAGCACAAAAAACACAGGGTTAGGGGAGACCCAGTACTTC.